This TCR beta chain came from a study of lymphopenia after photon versus proton radiotherapy. Study-level findings and limits: Photon-treated patients lost naive T cells and TCR diversity; proton-treated stayed stable. Post-nadir diversity loss with photons came from oligoclonal expansion, particularly CD8+ Temra cells.

The protocol was immunoSEQ multiplex PCR, while the TCRdb copy is restricted to in-frame clones and leaves out a portion. The table includes roughly 41,000 clones, roughly 84% detected once. The count of this clone is one. Its antigen is unknown. The source was peripheral blood, collected from a patient treated with photon-based radiotherapy. The receptor's source is a man between 50 and 59 years old with gastric cancer.

The CDR3, as DNA: TGTGCCAGCAGCTTGACAGGGGGCTTGAACACTGAAGCTTTCTTT. Translated, it gives CASSLTGGLNTEAFF. The rearrangement joins TRBV11-2 to TRBJ1-1; TRBD1 aligns across 10 bases. CDR3 size: 15 residues. The V segment lost 3 bases and the J segment 0 bases; nucleotides outside the gene matches: 1. CDR1 is SGHAT and CDR2 is FQNNGV in the germline V gene.